This T cell receptor (beta chain) was retrieved from a study of T-cell memory formation after mild COVID-19. The J segment lost 3 bases and the V segment lost 1 base, leaving 9 bases of the junction unmatched. CDR1 is SGHVS, CDR2 FNYEAQ, per germline. This CDR3 contains 16 residues. Study findings and constraints: Among contracting clones, CD4+ were mainly CM/EM and CD8+ enriched in EMRA. Some SARS-CoV-2-responding clones were already detected in memory before infection.

TCRalpha and TCRbeta libraries used 5'RACE with constant-segment primers and UMIs. In TCRdb, the 5' RACE reads were re-called with MiXCR into one record per CDR3 protein. Of some 150,000 distinct CDR3 sequences listed, around 15% are singletons. This clonotype was counted at least ten times. Antigen specificity is unknown. The rearrangement uses TRBV7-6 and TRBJ2-7, with 7 nucleotides matching TRBD1. This clonotype was obtained from an adult woman who had mild COVID-19 (a few samples of this study predate the infection). Cell type and time point are not known. The sequenced sample was PBMCs or a T cell subset sorted from them (not recorded which). In DNA form, the CDR3 reads TGTGCCAGCAGCTTAGAGTCGGGACAGAGATTCTACGAGCAGTACTTC. Translating it yields CASSLESGQRFYEQYF.